This T cell receptor beta chain stems from a study of siplizumab effects on memory and regulatory T cells. The table came from immunoSEQ multiplex PCR; TCRdb's copy has only in-frame clones and leaves some out. The sample has approximately 110,000 clones, approximately 94% seen once. Findings and caveats of the study: The naive T cell population seemed more diverse than memory cells and seemed a major contributor to the alloresponse. Siplizumab significantly decreased alloreactive sequences from unstimulated CD4+ memory cells.

CDR3 length equals 13 residues. CDR1 is SGHDT, CDR2 YYEEEE, per germline. In this sample, this clone turned up once. Its specificity is unknown. Compared with germline, one end of the junction differs, possibly owing to a read error. Source material: CD4+ T cells sorted from blood. The sequence was obtained from a human donor in good health. The chain is built from TRBV5-6 and TRBJ2-1, with 7 bases fitting TRBD1. The CDR3 protein is CASSLSGTAKGIF. The DNA for the CDR3 is TGTGCCAGCAGCTTGAGTGGGACAGCCAAGGGGATCTTC. The full variable domain, its missing parts supplied by reference TRBV5-6 and TRBJ2-1, is DAGVTQSPTHLIKTRGQQVTLRCSPKSGHDTVSWYQQALGQGPQFIFQYYEEEERQRGNFPDRFSGHQFPNYSSELNVNALLLGDSALYLCASSLSGTAKGIFGPGTRLTVL.